Reported below is one T cell receptor beta chain. What it binds is not known. Donors sampled were nominally healthy, though unrecorded immune exposures were likely. These data come from a study of cytomegalovirus exposure and HLA in healthy donors. The PCR contained 60 Vbeta and 13 Jbeta primers. Here immunoSEQ multiplex PCR was the method, and the copy in TCRdb shows in-frame clones only, minus some. The table records tens of thousands of clones, 65% to 85% of them present only once. J lost 7 bases, V lost 7 bases, and 13 bases had no gene match. CDR3 length equals 14 residues. Germline V gives CDR1 SGDLS, CDR2 YYNGEE. Study results and caveats: Earlier analysis looked at TCR beta V segments, and most were productive about 90% or about 30% of the time. An analysis was carried out later, and it reportedly showed fewer N-insertions in an Asian-associated ancestry cluster than the roughly 700-donor mean. Later work found most CMV-associated TCR beta chains apparently HLA-restricted.

The chain joins TRBV9 to TRBJ2-7, with 8 bases aligning to TRBD2. The sequenced material came from PBMCs. This sequence originates from a woman aged 40-49 years in good health and CMV-seropositive. The CDR3 nucleotides read TGTGCCAGCGGGCCGGGGGGGTATATGACTGAGCAGTACTTC. Protein product: CASGPGGYMTEQYF.